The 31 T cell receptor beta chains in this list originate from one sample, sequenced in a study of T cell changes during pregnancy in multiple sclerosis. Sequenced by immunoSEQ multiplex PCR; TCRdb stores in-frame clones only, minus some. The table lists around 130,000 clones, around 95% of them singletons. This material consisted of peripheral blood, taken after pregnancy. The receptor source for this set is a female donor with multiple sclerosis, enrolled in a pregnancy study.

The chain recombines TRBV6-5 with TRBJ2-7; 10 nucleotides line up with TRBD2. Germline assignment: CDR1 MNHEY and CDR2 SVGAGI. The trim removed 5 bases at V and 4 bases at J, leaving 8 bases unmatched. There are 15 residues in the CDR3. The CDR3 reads CASSTLAGGTYEQYF. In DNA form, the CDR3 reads TGTGCCAGCAGTACTTTAGCGGGAGGAACATACGAGCAGTACTTC.

CDR3 bases: TGTGCCAGTAGTAAGGCGACAGGGGGCACTGAAGCTTTCTTT. This translates into CASSKATGGTEAFF. The rearrangement links TRBV19 to TRBJ1-1; 9 nucleotides match TRBD1. The V segment lost 4 bases and the J segment 4 bases; nucleotides outside the gene matches: 4. The CDR3 totals 14 residues. CDR1 LNHDA and CDR2 SQIVND come from the germline V gene (reference sequence).

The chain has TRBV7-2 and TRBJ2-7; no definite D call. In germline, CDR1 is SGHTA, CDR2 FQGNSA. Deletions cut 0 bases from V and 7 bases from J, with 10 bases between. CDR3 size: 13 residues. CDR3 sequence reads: CASSLAQNQEQYF. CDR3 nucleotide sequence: TGTGCCAGCAGCTTAGCACAGAATCAGGAGCAGTACTTC. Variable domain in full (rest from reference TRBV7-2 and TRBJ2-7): GAGVSQSPSNKVTEKGKDVELRCDPISGHTALYWYRQSLGQGLEFLIYFQGNSAPDKSGLPSDRFSAERTGGSVSTLTIQRTQQEDSAVYLCASSLAQNQEQYFGPGTRLTVT.

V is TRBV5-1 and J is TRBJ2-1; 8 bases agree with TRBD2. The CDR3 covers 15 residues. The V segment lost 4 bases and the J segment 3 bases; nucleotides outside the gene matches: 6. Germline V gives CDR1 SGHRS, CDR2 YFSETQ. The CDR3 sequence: CASSPGLVGYNEQFF. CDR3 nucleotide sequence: TGCGCCAGCAGCCCGGGACTAGTAGGCTACAATGAGCAGTTCTTC. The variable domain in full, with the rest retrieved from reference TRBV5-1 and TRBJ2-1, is KAGVTQTPRYLIKTRGQQVTLSCSPISGHRSVSWYQQTPGQGLQFLFEYFSETQRNKGNFPGRFSGRQFSNSRSEMNVSTLELGDSALYLCASSPGLVGYNEQFFGPGTRLTVL.

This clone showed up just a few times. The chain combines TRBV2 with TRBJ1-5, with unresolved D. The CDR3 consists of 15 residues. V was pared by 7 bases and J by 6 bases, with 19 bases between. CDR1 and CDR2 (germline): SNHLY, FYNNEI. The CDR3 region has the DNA TGTGCCAGCAAAGAGACCCCGCACGGGATTCAGCCCCAGCATTTT. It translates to CASKETPHGIQPQHF. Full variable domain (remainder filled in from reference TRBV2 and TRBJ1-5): EPEVTQTPSHQVTQMGQEVILRCVPISNHLYFYWYRQILGQKVEFLVSFYNNEISEKSEIFDDQFSVERPDGSNFTLKIRSTKLEDSAMYFCASKETPHGIQPQHFGDGTRLSIL.

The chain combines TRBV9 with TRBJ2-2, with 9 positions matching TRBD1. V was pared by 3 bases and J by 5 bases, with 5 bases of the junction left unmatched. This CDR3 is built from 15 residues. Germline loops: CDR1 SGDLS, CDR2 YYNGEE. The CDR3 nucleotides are TGTGCCAGCAGCGCAAGGACAGGGGAGACCGGGGAGCTGTTTTTT. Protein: CASSARTGETGELFF.

The CDR3 spells CASSLPPEGASERSSYEQYF. The DNA for the CDR3 is TGTGCCAGCAGTTTACCCCCGGAGGGGGCTAGCGAACGCTCCTCCTACGAGCAGTACTTC. The rearrangement uses TRBV27 and TRBJ2-7; TRBD1 is a possible D gene (7 bases). CDR1 MNHEY and CDR2 SMNVEV come from the germline V gene (reference sequence). This CDR3 contains 20 residues. V was clipped by 2 bases and J by 0 bases, with 26 bases between them.

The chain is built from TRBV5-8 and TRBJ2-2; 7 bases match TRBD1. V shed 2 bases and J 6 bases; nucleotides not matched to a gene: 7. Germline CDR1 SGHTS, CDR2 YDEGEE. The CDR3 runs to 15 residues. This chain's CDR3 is CASSFTRGPAGELFF. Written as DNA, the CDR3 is TGTGCCAGCAGCTTCACAAGGGGGCCCGCCGGGGAGCTGTTTTTT.

The CDR3 protein is CASRGLAGTKNTGELFF. In nucleotides, the CDR3 is TGTGCCAGCAGAGGACTAGCGGGGACCAAGAACACCGGGGAGCTGTTTTTT. V and J are TRBV6-4 and TRBJ2-2; the match to TRBD2 covers 12 bases. The CDR3 length is 17 residues. CDR1 is MRHNA and CDR2 is SNTAGT in the germline V gene. The trim removed 6 bases at V and 1 base at J, leaving 6 bases unmatched.

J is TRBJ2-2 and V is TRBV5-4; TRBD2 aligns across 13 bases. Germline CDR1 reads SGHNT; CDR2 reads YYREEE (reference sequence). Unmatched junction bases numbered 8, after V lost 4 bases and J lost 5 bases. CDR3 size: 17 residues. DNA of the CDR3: TGTGCCAGCAGCCCCCACCCGGGACTAGCGGGGACCGGGGAGCTGTTTTTT. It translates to CASSPHPGLAGTGELFF. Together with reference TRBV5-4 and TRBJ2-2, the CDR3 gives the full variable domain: ETGVTQSPTHLIKTRGQQVTLRCSSQSGHNTVSWYQQALGQGPQFIFQYYREEENGRGNFPPRFSGLQFPNYSSELNVNALELDDSALYLCASSPHPGLAGTGELFFGEGSRLTVL.

CDR3 amino acids: CASSLATGRGSYEQYF. CDR3 nucleotide sequence: TGTGCCAGCAGTCTAGCTACAGGTCGGGGGTCCTACGAGCAGTACTTC. The chain links TRBV28 to TRBJ2-7; the D gene is possibly TRBD2 (6 bases). The CDR3 runs 16 residues. Trimming took 5 bases from V and 1 from J, leaving 18 bases between them. The germline V gene has CDR1 MDHEN and CDR2 SYDVKM. Together with reference TRBV28 and TRBJ2-7, the CDR3 gives the full variable domain: DVKVTQSSRYLVKRTGEKVFLECVQDMDHENMFWYRQDPGLGLRLIYFSYDVKMKEKGDIPEGYSVSREKKERFSLILESASTNQTSMYLCASSLATGRGSYEQYFGPGTRLTVT.

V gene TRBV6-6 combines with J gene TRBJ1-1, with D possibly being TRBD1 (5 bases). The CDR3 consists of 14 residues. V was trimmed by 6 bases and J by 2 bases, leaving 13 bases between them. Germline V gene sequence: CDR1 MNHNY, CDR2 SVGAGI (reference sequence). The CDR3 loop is CASSQIDSNTEAFF. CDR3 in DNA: TGTGCCAGCAGCCAGATCGACAGTAACACTGAAGCTTTCTTT.

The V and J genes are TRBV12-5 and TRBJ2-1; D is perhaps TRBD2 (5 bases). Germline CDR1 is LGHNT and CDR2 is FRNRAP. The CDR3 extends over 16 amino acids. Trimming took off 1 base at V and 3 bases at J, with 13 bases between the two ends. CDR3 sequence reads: CASGLGSGSYYNEQFF. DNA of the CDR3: TGTGCTAGTGGTTTGGGGAGCGGTTCCTACTACAATGAGCAGTTCTTC.

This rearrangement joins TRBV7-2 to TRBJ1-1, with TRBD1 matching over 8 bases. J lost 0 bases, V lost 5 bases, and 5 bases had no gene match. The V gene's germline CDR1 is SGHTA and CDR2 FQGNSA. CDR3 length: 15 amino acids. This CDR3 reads CASSPRQGLNTEAFF. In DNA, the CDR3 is TGTGCCAGCAGCCCAAGACAGGGGTTGAACACTGAAGCTTTCTTT.

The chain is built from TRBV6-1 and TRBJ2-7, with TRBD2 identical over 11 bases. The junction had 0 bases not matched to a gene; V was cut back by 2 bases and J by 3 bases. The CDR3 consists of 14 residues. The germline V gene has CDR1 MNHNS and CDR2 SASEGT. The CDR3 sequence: CASSETSGSYEQYF. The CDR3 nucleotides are TGTGCCAGCAGTGAAACTAGCGGGAGCTACGAGCAGTACTTC.

Written as DNA, the CDR3 is TGTGCCAGCAGTTTTTTCGGGAGGGACGGCTCCTACGAGCAGTACTTC. This codes for CASSFFGRDGSYEQYF. The chain carries TRBV27 and TRBJ2-7; TRBD2 matches at 8 bases. CDR3 size: 16 residues. The trim removed 3 bases at V and 0 bases at J, leaving 7 bases unmatched. Looked up from germline, CDR1 is MNHEY and CDR2 is SMNVEV (reference sequence).

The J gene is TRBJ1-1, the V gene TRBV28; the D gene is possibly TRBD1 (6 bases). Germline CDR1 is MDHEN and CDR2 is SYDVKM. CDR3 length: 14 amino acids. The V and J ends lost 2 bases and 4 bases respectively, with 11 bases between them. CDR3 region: CASSLQGRGTEAFF. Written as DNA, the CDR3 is TGTGCCAGCAGTTTACAGGGGAGGGGCACTGAAGCTTTCTTT.

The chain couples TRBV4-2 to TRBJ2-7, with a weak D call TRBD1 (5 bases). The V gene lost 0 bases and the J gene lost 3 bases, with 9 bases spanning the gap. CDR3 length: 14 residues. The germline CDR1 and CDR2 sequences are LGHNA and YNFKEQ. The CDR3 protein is CASSQDRQNYEQYF. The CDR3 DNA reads TGTGCCAGCAGCCAAGATCGACAGAACTACGAGCAGTACTTC.

CDR3 residues: CASSFRGQVSYNEQFF. CDR3 in DNA: TGTGCCAGCAGTTTTAGGGGACAGGTCTCCTACAATGAGCAGTTCTTC. V is TRBV27 and J is TRBJ2-1, with 8 bases identical to TRBD1. The V segment lost 3 bases and the J segment 0 bases; nucleotides outside the gene matches: 4. CDR3 length: 16 amino acids. Germline V gives CDR1 MNHEY, CDR2 SMNVEV (reference sequence).

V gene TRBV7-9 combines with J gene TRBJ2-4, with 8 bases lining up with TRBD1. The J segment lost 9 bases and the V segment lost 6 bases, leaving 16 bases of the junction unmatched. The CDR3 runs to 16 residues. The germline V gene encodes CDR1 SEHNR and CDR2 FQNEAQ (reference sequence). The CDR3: CASSHGQGTFRFIQYF. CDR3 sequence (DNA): TGTGCCAGCAGTCATGGACAGGGAACGTTTCGGTTCATTCAGTACTTC.

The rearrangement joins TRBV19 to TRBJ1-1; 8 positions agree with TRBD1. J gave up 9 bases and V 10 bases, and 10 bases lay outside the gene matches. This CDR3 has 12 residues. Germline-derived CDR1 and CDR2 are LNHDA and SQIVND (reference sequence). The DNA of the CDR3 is TGTGCCACCGGGGGCAGGACAGGGCAAGCTTTCTTT. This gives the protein CATGGRTGQAFF.

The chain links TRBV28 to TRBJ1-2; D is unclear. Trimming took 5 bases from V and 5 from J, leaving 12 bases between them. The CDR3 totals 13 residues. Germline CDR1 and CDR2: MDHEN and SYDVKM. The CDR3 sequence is CASSLPGGYGYTF. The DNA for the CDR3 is TGTGCCAGCAGTCTACCTGGCGGGTATGGCTACACCTTC.

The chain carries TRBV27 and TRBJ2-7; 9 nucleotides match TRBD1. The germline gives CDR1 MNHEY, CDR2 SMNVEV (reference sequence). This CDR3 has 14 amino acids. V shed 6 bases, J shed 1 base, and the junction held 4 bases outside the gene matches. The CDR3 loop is CASRTGTGSYEQYF. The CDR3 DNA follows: TGTGCCAGCAGGACCGGGACAGGGTCCTACGAGCAGTACTTC.

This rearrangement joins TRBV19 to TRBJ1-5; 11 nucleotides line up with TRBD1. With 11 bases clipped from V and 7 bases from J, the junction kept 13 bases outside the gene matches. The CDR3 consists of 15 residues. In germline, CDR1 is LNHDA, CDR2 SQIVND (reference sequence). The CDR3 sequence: CAAGQGASPSQPQHF. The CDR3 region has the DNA TGTGCCGCTGGACAGGGGGCCTCCCCGTCCCAGCCCCAGCATTTT.

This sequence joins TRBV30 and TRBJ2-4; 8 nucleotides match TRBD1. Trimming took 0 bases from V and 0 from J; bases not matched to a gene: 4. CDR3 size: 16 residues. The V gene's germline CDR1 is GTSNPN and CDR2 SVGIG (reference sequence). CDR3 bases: TGTGCCTGGAGTGTACAGGGGGTCATAGCCAAAAACATTCAGTACTTC. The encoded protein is CAWSVQGVIAKNIQYF. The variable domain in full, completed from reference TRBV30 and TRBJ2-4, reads SQTIHQWPATLVQPVGSPLSLECTVEGTSNPNLYWYRQAAGRGLQLLFYSVGIGQISSEVPQNLSASRPQDRQFILSSKKLLLSDSGFYLCAWSVQGVIAKNIQYFGAGTRLSVL.

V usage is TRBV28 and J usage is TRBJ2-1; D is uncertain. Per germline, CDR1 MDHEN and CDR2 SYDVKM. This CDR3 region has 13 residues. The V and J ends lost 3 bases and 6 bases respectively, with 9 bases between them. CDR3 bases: TGTGCCAGCAGTTTTTCCTACGTCAATGAGCAGTTCTTC. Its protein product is CASSFSYVNEQFF.

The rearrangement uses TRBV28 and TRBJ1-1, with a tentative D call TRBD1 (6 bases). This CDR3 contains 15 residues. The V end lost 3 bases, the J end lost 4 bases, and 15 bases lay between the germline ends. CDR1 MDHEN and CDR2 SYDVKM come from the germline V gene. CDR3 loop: CASSFRGLLGTEAFF. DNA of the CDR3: TGTGCCAGCAGTTTCAGGGGCCTACTGGGCACTGAAGCTTTCTTT.

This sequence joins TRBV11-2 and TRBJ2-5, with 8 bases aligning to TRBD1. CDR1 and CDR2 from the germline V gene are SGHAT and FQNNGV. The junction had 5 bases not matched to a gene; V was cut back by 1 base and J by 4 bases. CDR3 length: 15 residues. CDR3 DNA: TGTGCCAGCAGCTTAGGTAGCGGACAGGGAGAGACCCAGTACTTC. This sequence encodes CASSLGSGQGETQYF.

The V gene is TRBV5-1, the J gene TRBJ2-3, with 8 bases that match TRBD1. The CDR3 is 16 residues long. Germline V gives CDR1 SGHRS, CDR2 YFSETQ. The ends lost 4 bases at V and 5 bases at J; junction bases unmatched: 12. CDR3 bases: TGCGCCAGCAGCCGAGGTGGCAGGGGGCTTGTAGATACGCAGTATTTT. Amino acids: CASSRGGRGLVDTQYF.

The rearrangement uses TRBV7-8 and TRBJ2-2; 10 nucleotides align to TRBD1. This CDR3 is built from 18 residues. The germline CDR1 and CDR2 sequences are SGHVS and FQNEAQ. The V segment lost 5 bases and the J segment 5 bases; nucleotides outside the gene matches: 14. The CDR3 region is CASSTIHRDRGFTGELFF. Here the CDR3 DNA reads TGTGCCAGCAGCACTATCCACCGGGACAGGGGATTTACCGGGGAGCTGTTTTTT.

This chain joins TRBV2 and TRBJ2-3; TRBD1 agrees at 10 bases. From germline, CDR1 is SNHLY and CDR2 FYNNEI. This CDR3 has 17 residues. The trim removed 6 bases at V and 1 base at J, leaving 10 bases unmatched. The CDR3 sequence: CASSAGTGEVGTDTQYF. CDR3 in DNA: TGTGCCAGCAGCGCTGGGACAGGGGAGGTCGGCACAGATACGCAGTATTTT.